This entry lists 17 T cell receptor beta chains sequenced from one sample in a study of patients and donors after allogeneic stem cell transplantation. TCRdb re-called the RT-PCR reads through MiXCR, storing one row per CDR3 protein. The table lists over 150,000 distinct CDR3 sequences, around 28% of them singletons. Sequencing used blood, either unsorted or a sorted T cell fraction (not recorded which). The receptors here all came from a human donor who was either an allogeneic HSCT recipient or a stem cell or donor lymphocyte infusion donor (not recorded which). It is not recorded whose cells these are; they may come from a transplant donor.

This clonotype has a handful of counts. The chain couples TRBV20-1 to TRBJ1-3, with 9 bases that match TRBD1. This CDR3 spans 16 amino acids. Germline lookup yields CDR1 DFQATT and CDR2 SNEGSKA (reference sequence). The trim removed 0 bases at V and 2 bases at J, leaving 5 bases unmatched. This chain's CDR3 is CSARERTGVTGNTIYF. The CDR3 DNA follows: TGCAGTGCTAGAGAAAGGACAGGGGTAACTGGAAACACCATATATTTT.

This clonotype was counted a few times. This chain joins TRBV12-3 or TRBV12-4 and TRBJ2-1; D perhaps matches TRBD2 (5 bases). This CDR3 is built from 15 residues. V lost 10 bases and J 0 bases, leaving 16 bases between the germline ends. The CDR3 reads CATIMFEGSYNEQFF. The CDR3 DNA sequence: TGTGCCACCATCATGTTCGAGGGCTCCTACAATGAGCAGTTCTTC.

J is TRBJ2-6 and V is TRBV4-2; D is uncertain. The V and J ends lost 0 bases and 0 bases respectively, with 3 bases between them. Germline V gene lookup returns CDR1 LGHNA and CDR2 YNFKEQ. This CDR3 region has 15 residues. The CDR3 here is CASSQESSGANVLTF. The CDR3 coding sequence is TGTGCCAGCAGCCAAGAAAGCTCTGGGGCCAACGTCCTGACTTTC.

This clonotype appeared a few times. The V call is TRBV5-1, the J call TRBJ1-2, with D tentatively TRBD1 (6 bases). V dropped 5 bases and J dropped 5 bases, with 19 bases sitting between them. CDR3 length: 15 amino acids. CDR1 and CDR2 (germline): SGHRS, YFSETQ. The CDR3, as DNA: TGCGCCAGCAGTATAAGACAGGCCTCCGGGTATGGCTACACCTTC. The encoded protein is CASSIRQASGYGYTF.

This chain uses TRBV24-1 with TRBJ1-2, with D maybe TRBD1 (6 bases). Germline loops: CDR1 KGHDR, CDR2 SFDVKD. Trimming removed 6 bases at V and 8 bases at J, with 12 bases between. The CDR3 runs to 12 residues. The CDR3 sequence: CATSRGGGGYTF. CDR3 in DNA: TGTGCCACCAGTCGGGGTGGGGGCGGCTACACCTTC.

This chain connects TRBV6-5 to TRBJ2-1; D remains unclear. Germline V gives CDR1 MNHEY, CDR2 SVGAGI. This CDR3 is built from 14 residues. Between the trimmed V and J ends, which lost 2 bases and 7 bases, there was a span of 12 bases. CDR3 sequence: CASSYGASWNEQFF. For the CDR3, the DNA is TGTGCCAGCAGTTACGGAGCGTCCTGGAATGAGCAGTTCTTC.

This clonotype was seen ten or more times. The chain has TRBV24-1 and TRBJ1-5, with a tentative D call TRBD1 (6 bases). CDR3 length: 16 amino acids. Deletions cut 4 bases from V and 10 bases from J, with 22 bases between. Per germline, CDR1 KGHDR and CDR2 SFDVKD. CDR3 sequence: CATSDHRDKPFSPQHF. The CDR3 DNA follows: TGTGCCACCAGTGACCACAGGGACAAGCCTTTCAGCCCCCAGCATTTT.

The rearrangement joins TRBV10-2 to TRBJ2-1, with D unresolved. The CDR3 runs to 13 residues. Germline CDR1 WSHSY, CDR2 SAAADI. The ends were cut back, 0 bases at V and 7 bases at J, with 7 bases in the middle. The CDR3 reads CASSESLWNEQFF. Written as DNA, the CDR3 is TGCGCCAGCAGTGAGTCCCTGTGGAATGAGCAGTTCTTC.

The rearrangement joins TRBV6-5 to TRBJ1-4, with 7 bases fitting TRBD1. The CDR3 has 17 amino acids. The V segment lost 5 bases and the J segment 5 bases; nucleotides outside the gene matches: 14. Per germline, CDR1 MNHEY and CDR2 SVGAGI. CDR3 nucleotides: TGTGCCAGCAGTCCATCCGGGACAGTCTTTTGGAATGAAAAACTGTTTTTT. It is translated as CASSPSGTVFWNEKLFF.

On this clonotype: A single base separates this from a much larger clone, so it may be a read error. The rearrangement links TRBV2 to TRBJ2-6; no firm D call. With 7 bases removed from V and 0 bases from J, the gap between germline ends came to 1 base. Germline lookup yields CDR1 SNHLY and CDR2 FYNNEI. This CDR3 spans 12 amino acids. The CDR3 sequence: CASNSGANVLTF. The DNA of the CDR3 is TGTGCCAGCAACTCTGGGGCCAACGTCCTGACTTTC.

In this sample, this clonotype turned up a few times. CDR3 bases: TGTGCCAGCAGCCTATTTGGACTTAACTATGGCTACACCTTC. Translating it yields CASSLFGLNYGYTF. J is TRBJ1-2 and V is TRBV7-9; D gene unclear. The CDR3 extends over 14 amino acids. Trimming stripped 5 bases from V and 1 base from J, with 11 bases between. CDR1 is SEHNR, CDR2 FQNEAQ, per germline (reference sequence).

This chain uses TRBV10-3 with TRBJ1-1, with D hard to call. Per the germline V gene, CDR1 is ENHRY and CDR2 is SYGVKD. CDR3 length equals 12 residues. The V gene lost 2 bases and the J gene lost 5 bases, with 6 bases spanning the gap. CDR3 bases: TGTGCCATCAGTGAGGGAGCGACTGAAGCTTTCTTT. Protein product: CAISEGATEAFF.

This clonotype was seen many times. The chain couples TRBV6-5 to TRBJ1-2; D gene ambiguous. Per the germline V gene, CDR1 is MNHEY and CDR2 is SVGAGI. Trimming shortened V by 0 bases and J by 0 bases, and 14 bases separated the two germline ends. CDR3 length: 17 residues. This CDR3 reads CASSYSESIPANYGYTF. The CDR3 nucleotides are TGTGCCAGCAGTTACTCGGAATCGATTCCGGCTAACTATGGCTACACCTTC.

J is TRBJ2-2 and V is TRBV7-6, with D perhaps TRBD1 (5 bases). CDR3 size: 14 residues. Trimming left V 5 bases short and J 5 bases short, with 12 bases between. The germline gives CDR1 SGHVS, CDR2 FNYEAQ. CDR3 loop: CASSGRQMTGELFF. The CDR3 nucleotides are TGTGCCAGCAGCGGGCGACAGATGACCGGGGAGCTGTTTTTT.

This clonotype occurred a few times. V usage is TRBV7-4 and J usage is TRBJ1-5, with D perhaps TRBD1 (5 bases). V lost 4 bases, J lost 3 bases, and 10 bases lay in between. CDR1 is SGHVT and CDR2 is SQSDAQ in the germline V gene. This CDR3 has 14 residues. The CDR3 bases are TGTGCCAGCAGCTATGACAGTCACAATCAGCCCCAGCATTTT. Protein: CASSYDSHNQPQHF.

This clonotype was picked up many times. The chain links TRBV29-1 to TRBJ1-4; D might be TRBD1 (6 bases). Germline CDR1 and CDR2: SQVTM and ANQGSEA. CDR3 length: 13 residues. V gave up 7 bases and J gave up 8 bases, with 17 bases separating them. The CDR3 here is CSAPGAGGEKLFF. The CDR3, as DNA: TGCAGCGCCCCCGGGGCGGGGGGCGAAAAACTGTTTTTT.

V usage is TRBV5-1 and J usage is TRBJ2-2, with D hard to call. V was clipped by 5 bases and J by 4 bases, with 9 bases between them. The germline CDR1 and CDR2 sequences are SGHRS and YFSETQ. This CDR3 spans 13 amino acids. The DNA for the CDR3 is TGCGCCAGCAGGAAACAGATCACCGGGGAGCTGTTTTTT. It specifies CASRKQITGELFF.